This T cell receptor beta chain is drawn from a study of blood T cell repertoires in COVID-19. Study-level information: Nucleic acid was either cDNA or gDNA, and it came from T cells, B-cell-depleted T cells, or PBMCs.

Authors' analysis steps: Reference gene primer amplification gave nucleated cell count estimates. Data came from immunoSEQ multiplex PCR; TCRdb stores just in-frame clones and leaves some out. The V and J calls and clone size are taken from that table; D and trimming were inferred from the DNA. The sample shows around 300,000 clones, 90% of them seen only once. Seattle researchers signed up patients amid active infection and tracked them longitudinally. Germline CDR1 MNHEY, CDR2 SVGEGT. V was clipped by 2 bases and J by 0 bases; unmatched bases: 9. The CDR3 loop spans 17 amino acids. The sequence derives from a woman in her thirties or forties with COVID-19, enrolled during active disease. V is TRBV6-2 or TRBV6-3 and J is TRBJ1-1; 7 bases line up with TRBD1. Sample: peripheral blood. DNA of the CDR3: TGTGCCAGCAGTTACCCTGACAGGGCCCCCCTGAACACTGAAGCTTTCTTT. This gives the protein CASSYPDRAPLNTEAFF.